The next 26 T cell receptor beta chains were all read from a single sample in a study of T cell responses to AZD1222 COVID-19 vaccine. Generated by immunoSEQ multiplex PCR, the TCRdb table keeps only in-frame clones and is missing some. Here the sample spans around 160,000 clones, approximately 78% being singletons. Sequenced material: peripheral blood, taken on day 0 of MenACWY control vaccination. These receptor sequences come from an adult in good health.

A few counts support this clone. CDR3 DNA: TGTGCCAGTAGCCTACAGGGAGAACTGAATGAAAAACTGTTTTTT. Protein: CASSLQGELNEKLFF. The gene calls are TRBV19 and TRBJ1-4, with D tentatively TRBD1 (6 bases). This CDR3 is built from 15 residues. V lost 6 bases and J 5 bases, leaving 16 bases between the germline ends. The germline gives CDR1 LNHDA, CDR2 SQIVND (reference sequence).

V usage is TRBV19 and J usage is TRBJ2-2; D might be TRBD1 or TRBD2, each matching 5 bases. Germline V gene sequence: CDR1 LNHDA, CDR2 SQIVND (reference sequence). The CDR3 covers 15 residues. Trimming cost V 3 bases and J 0 bases, with 8 bases left between them. The CDR3 here is CASSIGAPNTGELFF. The CDR3 coding sequence is TGTGCCAGTAGTATCGGGGCCCCGAACACCGGGGAGCTGTTTTTT.

The chain joins TRBV4-1 to TRBJ2-3, with D possibly TRBD2 on 6 matching bases. With 4 bases removed from V and 2 bases from J, the gap between germline ends came to 16 bases. The CDR3 is 16 amino acids. Germline CDR1 MGHRA, CDR2 YSYEKL. CDR3 DNA: TGCGCCAGCAGCCGAGGGGACTCCGCTTACACAGATACGCAGTATTTT. Amino acids: CASSRGDSAYTDTQYF.

This chain uses TRBV5-4 with TRBJ2-5, with TRBD1 matching over 7 bases. The germline gives CDR1 SGHNT, CDR2 YYREEE (reference sequence). Trimming removed 1 base from V and 0 bases from J; junction bases left unmatched: 3. The CDR3 is 15 amino acids. CDR3 region: CASSLRTGNQETQYF. CDR3 DNA: TGTGCCAGCAGCTTGCGGACAGGCAACCAAGAGACCCAGTACTTC.

A note on this clone: Other DNA sequences in the sample encode the same CDR3. This chain links TRBV18 with TRBJ2-5; D call uncertain. V was shortened by 3 bases and J by 2 bases, with 4 bases between the two germline ends. The V gene's germline CDR1 is KGHSH and CDR2 LQKENI. CDR3 length: 12 amino acids. CDR3 sequence: CASSPGQETQYF. The CDR3 nucleotides are TGTGCCAGCTCACCCGGACAAGAGACCCAGTACTTC.

The rearrangement uses TRBV5-5 and TRBJ2-5, with 8 bases that match TRBD1. The V gene end was trimmed by 0 bases and the J gene end by 4 bases; junction bases not matched to a gene: 5. Looked up from germline, CDR1 is SGHKS and CDR2 is YYEKEE (reference sequence). The CDR3 is 15 residues long. The CDR3 loop reads CASSLGAGGIETQYF. The CDR3 coding sequence is TGTGCCAGCAGCTTGGGGGCAGGGGGCATAGAGACCCAGTACTTC. The variable domain in full, completed from reference TRBV5-5 and TRBJ2-5, reads DAGVTQSPTHLIKTRGQQVTLRCSPISGHKSVSWYQQVLGQGPQFIFQYYEKEERGRGNFPDRFSARQFPNYSSELNVNALLLGDSALYLCASSLGAGGIETQYFGPGTRLLVL.

V and J are TRBV6-5 and TRBJ1-2; D is unresolved. The CDR3 has 14 amino acids. The V gene lost 6 bases and the J gene lost 2 bases, with 13 bases spanning the gap. From germline, CDR1 is MNHEY and CDR2 SVGAGI. CDR3 coding DNA: TGTGCCAGCAGCGCCGCCGGGCCCAACTATGGCTACACCTTC. Translating gives CASSAAGPNYGYTF.

This sequence joins TRBV2 and TRBJ2-7, with unresolved D. Trimming removed 5 bases from V and 0 bases from J, with 8 bases in between. This CDR3 is 13 amino acids long. Germline V gene sequence: CDR1 SNHLY, CDR2 FYNNEI. The CDR3 loop is CASSPDGSYEQYF. The CDR3 coding sequence is TGTGCCAGCAGTCCGGACGGCTCCTACGAGCAGTACTTC.

This clone was picked up a small number of times. V is TRBV6-5 and J is TRBJ1-3; TRBD1 aligns across 7 bases. J was trimmed by 4 bases and V by 6 bases; bases with no gene match: 9. CDR3 length: 15 residues. CDR1 is MNHEY and CDR2 is SVGAGI in the germline V gene. The CDR3 DNA sequence: TGTGCCAGCAGCCGACTTAGGGACAGCGGAAACACCATATATTTT. This translates into CASSRLRDSGNTIYF.

The chain is built from TRBV30 and TRBJ1-2, with 10 bases matching TRBD1. CDR1 is GTSNPN and CDR2 is SVGIG in the germline V gene (reference sequence). Germline trimming cut 4 bases from V and 5 bases from J; bases unmatched to any gene: 7. This CDR3 contains 14 residues. The CDR3 DNA reads TGTGCCTGGACTCCGGGACAGGGGCGGTATGGCTACACCTTC. This gives the protein CAWTPGQGRYGYTF.

This clone was detected a few times. For the CDR3, the DNA is TGTGCCACAAAGGGACAGAATAGCAATCAGCCCCAGCATTTT. Protein sequence: CATKGQNSNQPQHF. V usage is TRBV6-6 and J usage is TRBJ1-5, with 7 bases fitting TRBD1. V shed 10 bases, J shed 0 bases, and the junction held 6 bases outside the gene matches. The length of the CDR3 is 14 residues. Germline V gene sequence: CDR1 MNHNY, CDR2 SVGAGI (reference sequence).

This chain connects TRBV15 to TRBJ1-5; 7 bases map to TRBD1. With 3 bases clipped from V and 6 bases from J, the junction kept 5 bases outside the gene matches. The CDR3 is 14 residues long. Germline assignment: CDR1 LNHNV and CDR2 YYDKDF (reference sequence). CDR3: CATSRHRGSQPQHF. The CDR3 DNA reads as TGTGCCACCAGCAGGCACAGGGGAAGTCAGCCCCAGCATTTT.

The chain carries TRBV19 and TRBJ2-3, with 9 bases matching TRBD1. Trimming took 5 bases from V and 2 from J; bases not matched to a gene: 8. The CDR3 runs to 16 residues. Germline values: CDR1 LNHDA, CDR2 SQIVND (reference sequence). The DNA of the CDR3 is TGTGCCAGTAGTTACTCCGGGACAGGGCCCACAGATACGCAGTATTTT. Its translation is CASSYSGTGPTDTQYF.

The chain is built from TRBV7-6 and TRBJ1-2, with D unclear. CDR3 length: 16 amino acids. Germline V gene sequence: CDR1 SGHVS, CDR2 FNYEAQ. Trimming removed 1 base from V and 0 bases from J, with 12 bases in between. CDR3 nucleotides: TGTGCCAGCAGCTTAGGCTCGAGTAGGGCTAACTATGGCTACACCTTC. It is translated as CASSLGSSRANYGYTF.

V is TRBV9 and J is TRBJ2-7; 11 bases fit TRBD2. The CDR3 has 16 residues. Germline trimming cut 4 bases from V and 6 bases from J; bases unmatched to any gene: 12. CDR1 is SGDLS, CDR2 YYNGEE, per germline. The CDR3, as DNA: TGTGCCAGCAGCCCCGGGCTAGCGGGGGGTTTAGGCGAGCAGTACTTC. This encodes CASSPGLAGGLGEQYF.

The chain couples TRBV6-5 to TRBJ1-6, with D possibly TRBD1 on 6 matching bases. V lost 6 bases and J lost 10, with 16 bases in between. The CDR3 has 14 amino acids. Germline values: CDR1 MNHEY, CDR2 SVGAGI. This chain's CDR3 is CASSRQASASPLHF. The CDR3 DNA reads as TGTGCCAGCAGCAGACAGGCCTCGGCCTCACCCCTCCACTTT.

This clone was seen once. The chain combines TRBV2 with TRBJ1-1; D not resolved. Germline CDR1 is SNHLY and CDR2 is FYNNEI. CDR3 length: 13 residues. Deletions cut 7 bases from V and 5 bases from J, with 14 bases between. The CDR3: CASILGSRTEAFF. DNA of the CDR3: TGTGCCAGCATCTTAGGGAGTCGGACTGAAGCTTTCTTT.

This clone was detected only once. The chain recombines TRBV18 with TRBJ2-3, with D maybe TRBD1 (6 bases). Per the germline V gene, CDR1 is KGHSH and CDR2 is LQKENI. V was shortened by 3 bases and J by 1 base, with 14 bases between the two germline ends. The CDR3 spans 16 residues. CDR3 nucleotides: TGTGCCAGCTCACCCCTCCAGGGGTTTGGCACAGATACGCAGTATTTT. This encodes CASSPLQGFGTDTQYF.

The gene calls are TRBV9 and TRBJ2-2; D may match TRBD1 or TRBD2 (5 bases each). The CDR3 has 17 residues. Trimming stripped 4 bases from V and 6 bases from J, with 22 bases between. CDR1 SGDLS and CDR2 YYNGEE come from the germline V gene. CDR3 bases: TGTGCCAGCAGCCCTCGAGGGGAAGAAATTCGGGCCGGGGAGCTGTTTTTT. Translating it yields CASSPRGEEIRAGELFF. The variable domain in full, with the rest retrieved from reference TRBV9 and TRBJ2-2, is DSGVTQTPKHLITATGQRVTLRCSPRSGDLSVYWYQQSLDQGLQFLIQYYNGEERAKGNILERFSAQQFPDLHSELNLSSLELGDSALYFCASSPRGEEIRAGELFFGEGSRLTVL.

Here the CDR3 DNA reads TGTGCCAGCAGTTACCTACAGGGGGTCACCTACAATGAGCAGTTCTTC. It codes for CASSYLQGVTYNEQFF. V and J are TRBV6-5 and TRBJ2-1; 8 nucleotides line up with TRBD1. With 2 bases clipped from V and 2 bases from J, the junction kept 5 bases outside the gene matches. Germline V gene lookup returns CDR1 MNHEY and CDR2 SVGAGI. CDR3 length: 16 residues.

The chain uses TRBV6-5 and TRBJ1-1, with D tentatively TRBD1 (6 bases). The CDR3 spans 14 residues. In germline, CDR1 is MNHEY, CDR2 SVGAGI. The germline V and J ends were trimmed by 2 bases and 2 bases, with 9 bases remaining between them. CDR3: CASSYGTRNTEAFF. Here the CDR3 DNA reads TGTGCCAGCAGTTACGGGACACGTAACACTGAAGCTTTCTTT.

V and J are TRBV3-1 (or the pseudogene TRBV3-2) and TRBJ1-6; no clear D gene. Trimming removed 1 base from V and 10 bases from J, with 5 bases in between. The CDR3 spans 12 residues. Germline V CDR1 and CDR2: LGHDT, YNNKEL (reference sequence). CDR3 in DNA: TGTGCCAGCAGCCAAGGGCGGTCACCCCTCCACTTT. Translation gives CASSQGRSPLHF.

This chain links TRBV5-1 with TRBJ2-5; TRBD1 agrees at 9 bases. V gave up 4 bases and J gave up 0 bases; unmatched junction bases: 10. Germline CDR1 reads SGHRS; CDR2 reads YFSETQ. The CDR3 spans 17 residues. The CDR3: CASSPGQGSGYQETQYF. For the CDR3, the DNA is TGCGCCAGCAGCCCCGGACAGGGGTCGGGGTACCAAGAGACCCAGTACTTC.

The chain couples TRBV5-6 to TRBJ2-2, with D perhaps matching TRBD1 or TRBD2 (5 bases each). V was cut by 0 bases and J by 4 bases, with 10 bases left in between. Germline V lookup: CDR1 SGHDT, CDR2 YYEEEE. This CDR3 has 15 amino acids. CDR3 loop: CASSLVAGSTGELFF. The DNA for the CDR3 is TGTGCCAGCAGCTTGGTTGCAGGGAGCACCGGGGAGCTGTTTTTT.

The chain has TRBV5-1 and TRBJ1-1; D is uncertain. Germline values: CDR1 SGHRS, CDR2 YFSETQ. The CDR3 covers 15 residues. V was clipped by 4 bases and J by 4 bases, with 17 bases between them. The CDR3 protein is CASSPITAVTTEAFF. The DNA of the CDR3 is TGCGCCAGCAGCCCTATCACGGCAGTGACCACTGAAGCTTTCTTT.

This clone was detected a few times. The chain combines TRBV3-1 (or the pseudogene TRBV3-2) with TRBJ2-1, with 8 bases that match TRBD2. The CDR3 runs to 15 residues. V lost 3 bases and J lost 8; bases outside the gene matches: 9. The germline V gene encodes CDR1 LGHDT and CDR2 YNNKEL (reference sequence). The DNA for the CDR3 is TGTGCCAGCAGCCACAGCGGGGGCGGTCGGGATGAGCAGTTCTTC. It translates to CASSHSGGGRDEQFF.